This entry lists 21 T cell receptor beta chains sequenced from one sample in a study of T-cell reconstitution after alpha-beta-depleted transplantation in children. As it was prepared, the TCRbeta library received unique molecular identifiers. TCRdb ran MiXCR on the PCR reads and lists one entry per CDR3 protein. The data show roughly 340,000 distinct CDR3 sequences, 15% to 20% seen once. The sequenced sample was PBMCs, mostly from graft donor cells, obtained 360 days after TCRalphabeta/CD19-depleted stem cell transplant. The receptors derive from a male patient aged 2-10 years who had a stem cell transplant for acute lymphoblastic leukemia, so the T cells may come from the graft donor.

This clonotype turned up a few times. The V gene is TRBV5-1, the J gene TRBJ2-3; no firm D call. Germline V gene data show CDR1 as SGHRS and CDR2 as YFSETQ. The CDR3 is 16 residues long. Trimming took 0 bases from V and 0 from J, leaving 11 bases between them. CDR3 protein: CASSLDQISSTDTQYF. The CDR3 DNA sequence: TGCGCCAGCAGCTTGGATCAGATTTCTAGCACAGATACGCAGTATTTT. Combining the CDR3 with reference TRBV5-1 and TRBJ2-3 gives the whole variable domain KAGVTQTPRYLIKTRGQQVTLSCSPISGHRSVSWYQQTPGQGLQFLFEYFSETQRNKGNFPGRFSGRQFSNSRSEMNVSTLELGDSALYLCASSLDQISSTDTQYFGPGTRLTVL.

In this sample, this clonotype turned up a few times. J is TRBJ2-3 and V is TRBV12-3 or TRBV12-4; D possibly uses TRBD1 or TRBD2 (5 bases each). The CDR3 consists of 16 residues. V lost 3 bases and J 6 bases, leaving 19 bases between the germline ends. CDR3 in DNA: TGTGCCAGCAGTTTGGGACCCACAACTATAGGTGATACGCAGTATTTT. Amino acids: CASSLGPTTIGDTQYF.

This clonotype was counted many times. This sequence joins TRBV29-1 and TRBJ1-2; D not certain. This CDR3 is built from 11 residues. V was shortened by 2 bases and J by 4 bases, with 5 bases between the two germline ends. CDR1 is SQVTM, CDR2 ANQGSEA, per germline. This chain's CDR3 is CSVEIGYGYTF. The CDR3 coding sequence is TGCAGCGTTGAAATAGGCTATGGCTACACCTTC.

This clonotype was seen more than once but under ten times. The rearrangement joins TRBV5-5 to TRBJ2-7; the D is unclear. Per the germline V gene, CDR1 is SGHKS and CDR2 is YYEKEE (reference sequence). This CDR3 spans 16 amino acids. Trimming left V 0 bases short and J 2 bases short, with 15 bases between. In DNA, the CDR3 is TGTGCCAGCAGCTTGGCCGGTCGAGTTTCGACCTACGAGCAGTACTTC. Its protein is CASSLAGRVSTYEQYF.

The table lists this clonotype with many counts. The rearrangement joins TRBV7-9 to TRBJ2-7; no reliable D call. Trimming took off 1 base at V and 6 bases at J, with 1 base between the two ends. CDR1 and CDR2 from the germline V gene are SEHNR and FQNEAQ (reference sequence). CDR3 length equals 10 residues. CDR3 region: CASSLGEQYF. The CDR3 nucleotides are TGTGCCAGCAGCTTAGGCGAGCAGTACTTC.

In nucleotides, the CDR3 is TGTGCCAGCAGTTTGGGGGGACTAGCGGGAGAGCAGTTCTTC. Translating gives CASSLGGLAGEQFF. This sequence joins TRBV12-3 or TRBV12-4 and TRBJ2-1, with 13 nucleotides matching TRBD2. The J segment lost 10 bases and the V segment lost 3 bases, leaving 3 bases of the junction unmatched. CDR3 size: 14 residues.

The CDR3 loop reads CASSLLRGQGEETQYF. The CDR3 DNA follows: TGTGCCAGCAGCTTATTACGCGGACAGGGGGAAGAGACCCAGTACTTC. V gene TRBV7-6 combines with J gene TRBJ2-5; TRBD1 aligns across 10 bases. The junction had 6 bases not matched to a gene; V was cut back by 2 bases and J by 3 bases. In germline, CDR1 is SGHVS, CDR2 FNYEAQ. The CDR3 runs 16 residues.

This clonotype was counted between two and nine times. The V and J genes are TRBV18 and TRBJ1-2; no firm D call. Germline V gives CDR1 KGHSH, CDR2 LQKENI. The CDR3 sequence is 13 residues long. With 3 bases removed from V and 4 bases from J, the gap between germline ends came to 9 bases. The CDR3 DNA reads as TGTGCCAGCTCACCTGACACCTCCTATGGCTACACCTTC. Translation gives CASSPDTSYGYTF.

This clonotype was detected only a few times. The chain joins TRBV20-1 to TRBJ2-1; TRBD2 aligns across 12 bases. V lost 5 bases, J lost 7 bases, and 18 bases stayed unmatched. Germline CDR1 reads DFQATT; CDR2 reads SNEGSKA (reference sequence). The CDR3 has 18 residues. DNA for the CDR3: TGCAGTGCTCCCCAGGGCCTAGCGGGAGGGCCGGGTCGGAATGAGCAGTTCTTC. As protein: CSAPQGLAGGPGRNEQFF.

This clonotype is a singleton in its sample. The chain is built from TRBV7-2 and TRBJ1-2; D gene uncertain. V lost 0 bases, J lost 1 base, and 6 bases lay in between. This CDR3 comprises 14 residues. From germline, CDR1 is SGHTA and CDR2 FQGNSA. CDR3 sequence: CASSLAMNNYGYTF. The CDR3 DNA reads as TGTGCCAGCAGCTTAGCGATGAATAACTATGGCTACACCTTC.

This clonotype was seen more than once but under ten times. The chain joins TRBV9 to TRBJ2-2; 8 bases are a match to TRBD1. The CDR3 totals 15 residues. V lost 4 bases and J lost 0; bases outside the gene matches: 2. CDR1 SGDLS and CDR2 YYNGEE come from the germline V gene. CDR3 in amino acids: CASSQTGANTGELFF. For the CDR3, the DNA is TGTGCCAGCAGCCAGACAGGGGCGAACACCGGGGAGCTGTTTTTT.

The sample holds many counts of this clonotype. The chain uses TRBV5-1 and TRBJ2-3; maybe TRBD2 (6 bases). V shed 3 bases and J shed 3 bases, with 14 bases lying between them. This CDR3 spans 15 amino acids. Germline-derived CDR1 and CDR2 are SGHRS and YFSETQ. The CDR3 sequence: CASSWRGEETDTQYF. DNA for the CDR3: TGCGCCAGCAGCTGGCGGGGAGAGGAGACAGATACGCAGTATTTT.

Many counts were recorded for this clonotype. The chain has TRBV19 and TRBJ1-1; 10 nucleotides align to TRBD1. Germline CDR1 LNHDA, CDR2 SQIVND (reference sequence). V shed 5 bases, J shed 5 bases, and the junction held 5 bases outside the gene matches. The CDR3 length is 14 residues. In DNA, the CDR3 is TGTGCCAGTAGTCCTAGACAGGGGGCAACTGAAGCTTTCTTT. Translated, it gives CASSPRQGATEAFF.

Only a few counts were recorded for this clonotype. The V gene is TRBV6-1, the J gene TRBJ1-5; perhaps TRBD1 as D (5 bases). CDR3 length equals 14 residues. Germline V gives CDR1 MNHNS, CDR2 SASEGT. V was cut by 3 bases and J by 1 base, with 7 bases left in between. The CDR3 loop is CASSEKGSNQPQHF. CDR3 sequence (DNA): TGTGCCAGCAGTGAGAAGGGGAGCAATCAGCCCCAGCATTTT.

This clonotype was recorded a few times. The CDR3 loop reads CASSVGRFGDEQYF. The CDR3 DNA is TGTGCCAGCAGCGTAGGAAGGTTCGGAGACGAGCAGTACTTC. This chain connects TRBV9 to TRBJ2-7, with D uncertain. The CDR3 totals 14 residues. The germline V gene has CDR1 SGDLS and CDR2 YYNGEE. Trimming cost V 0 bases and J 5 bases, with 12 bases left between them. Variable domain in full (rest from reference TRBV9 and TRBJ2-7): DSGVTQTPKHLITATGQRVTLRCSPRSGDLSVYWYQQSLDQGLQFLIQYYNGEERAKGNILERFSAQQFPDLHSELNLSSLELGDSALYFCASSVGRFGDEQYFGPGTRLTVT.

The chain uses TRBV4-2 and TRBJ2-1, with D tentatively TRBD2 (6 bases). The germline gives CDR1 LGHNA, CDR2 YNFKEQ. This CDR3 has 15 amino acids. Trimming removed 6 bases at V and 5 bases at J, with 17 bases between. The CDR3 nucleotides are TGTGCCAGCAGGGACCGACTAGTAACGGACAATGAGCAGTTCTTC. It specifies CASRDRLVTDNEQFF.

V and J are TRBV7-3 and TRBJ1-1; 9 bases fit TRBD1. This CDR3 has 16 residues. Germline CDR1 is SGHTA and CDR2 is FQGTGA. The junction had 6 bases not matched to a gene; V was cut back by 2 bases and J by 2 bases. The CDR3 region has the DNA TGTGCCAGCAGCTTAGGTCCGGGACAGGGAAACACTGAAGCTTTCTTT. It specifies CASSLGPGQGNTEAFF.

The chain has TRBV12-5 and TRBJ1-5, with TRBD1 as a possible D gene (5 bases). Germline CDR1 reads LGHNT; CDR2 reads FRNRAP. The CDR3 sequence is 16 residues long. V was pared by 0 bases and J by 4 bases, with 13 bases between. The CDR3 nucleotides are TGTGCTAGTGGTTTGGTACTTCAGGGAAAAAATCAGCCCCAGCATTTT. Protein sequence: CASGLVLQGKNQPQHF.

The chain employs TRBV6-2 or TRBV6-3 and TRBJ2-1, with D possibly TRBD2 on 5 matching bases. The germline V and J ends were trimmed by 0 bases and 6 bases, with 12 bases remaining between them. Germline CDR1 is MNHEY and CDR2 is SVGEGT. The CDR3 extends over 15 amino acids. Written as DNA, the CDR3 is TGTGCCAGCAGTTACTCGATGGGAGAACCCAATGAGCAGTTCTTC. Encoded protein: CASSYSMGEPNEQFF.

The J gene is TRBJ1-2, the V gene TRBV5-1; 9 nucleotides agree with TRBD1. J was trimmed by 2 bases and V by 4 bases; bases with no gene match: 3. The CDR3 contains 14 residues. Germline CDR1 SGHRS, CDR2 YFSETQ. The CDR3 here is CASSRGQGNYGYTF. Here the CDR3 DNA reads TGCGCCAGCAGCAGGGGACAGGGCAACTATGGCTACACCTTC. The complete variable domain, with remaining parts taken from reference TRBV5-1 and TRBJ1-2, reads KAGVTQTPRYLIKTRGQQVTLSCSPISGHRSVSWYQQTPGQGLQFLFEYFSETQRNKGNFPGRFSGRQFSNSRSEMNVSTLELGDSALYLCASSRGQGNYGYTFGSGTRLTVV.

This chain's CDR3 is CAWSPGNEQFF. CDR3 coding DNA: TGTGCCTGGAGCCCGGGGAATGAGCAGTTCTTC. V is TRBV30 and J is TRBJ2-1; D is perhaps TRBD2 (5 bases). The CDR3 has 11 amino acids. The V gene's germline CDR1 is GTSNPN and CDR2 SVGIG (reference sequence). The V and J ends lost 3 bases and 7 bases respectively, with 7 bases between them.